Following are 12 T cell receptor beta chains from one sample sequenced in a study of radiotherapy plus CTLA-4 blockade in lung cancer. Assay used: immunoSEQ multiplex PCR; TCRdb lists only in-frame clones, some missing. The sample lists about 78,000 clones, approximately 84% seen once, with approximately 2% in the top ten. Sequenced here: peripheral blood, sampled from a patient treated with radiotherapy plus ipilimumab. The receptor source for this set is a human donor with non-small cell lung cancer who had a partial response to radiotherapy plus ipilimumab.

This chain joins TRBV7-2 and TRBJ1-6; 7 nucleotides align to TRBD1. The CDR3 is 15 amino acids. The germline V gene has CDR1 SGHTA and CDR2 FQGNSA. V was pared by 7 bases and J by 5 bases, with 8 bases of the junction left unmatched. CDR3 region: CASTPTGWNNSPLHF. CDR3 nucleotides: TGTGCCAGCACCCCGACAGGGTGGAATAATTCACCCCTCCACTTT.

V and J are TRBV5-1 and TRBJ2-5; 8 bases map to TRBD1. Unmatched junction bases numbered 13, after V lost 5 bases and J lost 4 bases. The CDR3 extends over 16 amino acids. Germline lookup yields CDR1 SGHRS and CDR2 YFSETQ. CDR3 bases: TGCGCCAGCAGTGGACAGGGCACATGGAGGGGAGAGACCCAGTACTTC. Translated, it gives CASSGQGTWRGETQYF.

This clone was recorded a few times. The V gene is TRBV5-6, the J gene TRBJ2-5; 9 nucleotides align to TRBD1. Germline CDR1 is SGHDT and CDR2 is YYEEEE. V was clipped by 3 bases and J by 3 bases; unmatched bases: 6. This CDR3 has 15 amino acids. CDR3 loop: CASSSLQGAKETQYF. As DNA, the CDR3 is TGTGCCAGCAGCTCATTACAGGGGGCCAAAGAGACCCAGTACTTC.

The V and J genes are TRBV28 and TRBJ1-5; D is undetermined. The CDR3 sequence is 13 residues long. Germline CDR1 and CDR2: MDHEN and SYDVKM. Trimming took off 11 bases at V and 1 base at J, with 12 bases between the two ends. In DNA form, the CDR3 reads TGTGCCGTTAAGCCCACCAGCAATCAGCCCCAGCATTTT. This translates into CAVKPTSNQPQHF.

V is TRBV28 and J is TRBJ2-1, with TRBD2 as a possible D gene (5 bases). V shed 9 bases and J shed 5 bases, with 14 bases lying between them. The CDR3 has 13 residues. The germline V gene has CDR1 MDHEN and CDR2 SYDVKM. The CDR3 coding sequence is TGTGCCAGTCGGCGGGTCCCTGACAATGAGCAGTTCTTC. It yields the protein CASRRVPDNEQFF.

The chain links TRBV30 to TRBJ2-5; tentative D call: TRBD1 (6 bases). The V gene lost 3 bases and the J gene lost 5 bases, with 13 bases spanning the gap. Looked up from germline, CDR1 is GTSNPN and CDR2 is SVGIG (reference sequence). There are 13 residues in the CDR3. The chain's CDR3 is CAWSHRVGETQYF. CDR3 DNA: TGTGCCTGGAGCCACAGGGTCGGGGAGACCCAGTACTTC.

This sequence joins TRBV5-1 and TRBJ2-7, with 13 bases aligning to TRBD2. The CDR3 extends over 16 amino acids. V lost 3 bases, J lost 4 bases, and 7 bases stayed unmatched. In germline, CDR1 is SGHRS, CDR2 YFSETQ. The DNA for the CDR3 is TGCGCCAGCAGCTCCCGGACTAGCGGGAGCGTTTACGAGCAGTACTTC. Its protein is CASSSRTSGSVYEQYF.

The rearrangement uses TRBV28 and TRBJ1-1, with D perhaps matching TRBD1 (5 bases). CDR3 length: 16 amino acids. Trimming left V 6 bases short and J 4 bases short, with 21 bases between. The germline CDR1 and CDR2 sequences are MDHEN and SYDVKM. The CDR3 here is CASSPWGGPAGTEAFF. CDR3 DNA sequence: TGTGCCAGCAGCCCGTGGGGGGGACCCGCGGGCACTGAAGCTTTCTTT.

This clone came up once. The chain carries TRBV29-1 and TRBJ2-1, with no clear D. Germline V CDR1 and CDR2: SQVTM, ANQGSEA. The CDR3 covers 12 residues. V was trimmed by 2 bases and J by 4 bases, leaving 6 bases between them. CDR3 coding DNA: TGCAGCGTTGAAAGGAGTTACAATGAGCAGTTCTTC. Protein sequence: CSVERSYNEQFF.

The genes are TRBV6-1 and TRBJ2-7, with 7 bases that match TRBD1. The V segment lost 6 bases and the J segment 5 bases; nucleotides outside the gene matches: 10. The CDR3 is 14 amino acids. Germline lookup yields CDR1 MNHNS and CDR2 SASEGT. CDR3 DNA: TGTGCCAGCAGCCGGCGGCAGGGGGTCCACGAGCAGTACGTC. This gives the protein CASSRRQGVHEQYV.

V is TRBV28 and J is TRBJ2-7; D is possibly TRBD1 (6 bases). The CDR3 covers 11 residues. Looked up from germline, CDR1 is MDHEN and CDR2 is SYDVKM. Trimming left V 5 bases short and J 12 bases short, with 14 bases between. CDR3 in DNA: TGTGCCAGCAGTGGCCGTAGCAGGGGGTACTTC. As protein: CASSGRSRGYF.

The rearrangement joins TRBV9 to TRBJ2-1; TRBD2 agrees at 9 bases. The CDR3 spans 20 residues. Unmatched junction bases numbered 13, after V lost 0 bases and J lost 0 bases. CDR1 SGDLS and CDR2 YYNGEE come from the germline V gene. CDR3 nucleotide sequence: TGTGCCAGCAGCGTAGCCCTTTTGCCTAGCGGGGATAGCTCCTACAATGAGCAGTTCTTC. This encodes CASSVALLPSGDSSYNEQFF.